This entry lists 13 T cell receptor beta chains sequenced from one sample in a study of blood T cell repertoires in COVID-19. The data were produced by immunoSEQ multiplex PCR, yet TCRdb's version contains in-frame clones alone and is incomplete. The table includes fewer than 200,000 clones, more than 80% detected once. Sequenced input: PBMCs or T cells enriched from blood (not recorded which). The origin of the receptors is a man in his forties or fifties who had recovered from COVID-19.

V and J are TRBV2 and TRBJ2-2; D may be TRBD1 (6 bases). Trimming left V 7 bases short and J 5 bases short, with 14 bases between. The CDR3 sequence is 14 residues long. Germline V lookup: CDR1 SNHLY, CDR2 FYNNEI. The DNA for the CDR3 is TGTGCCAGCACCCAGGGGCAGAGAACCGGGGAGCTGTTTTTT. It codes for CASTQGQRTGELFF.

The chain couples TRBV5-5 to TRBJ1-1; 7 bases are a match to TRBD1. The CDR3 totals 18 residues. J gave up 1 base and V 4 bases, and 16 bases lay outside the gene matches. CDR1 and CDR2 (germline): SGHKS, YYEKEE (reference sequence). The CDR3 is CASSGRDRGLERNTEAFF. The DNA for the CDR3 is TGTGCCAGCAGCGGACGGGACAGAGGTTTGGAGAGGAACACTGAAGCTTTCTTT.

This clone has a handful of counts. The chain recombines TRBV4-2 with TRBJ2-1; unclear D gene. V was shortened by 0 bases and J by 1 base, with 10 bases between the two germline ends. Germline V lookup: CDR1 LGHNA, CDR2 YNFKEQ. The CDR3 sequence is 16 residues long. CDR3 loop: CASSQETLGSYNEQFF. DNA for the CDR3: TGTGCCAGCAGCCAAGAGACCCTCGGGTCCTACAATGAGCAGTTCTTC.

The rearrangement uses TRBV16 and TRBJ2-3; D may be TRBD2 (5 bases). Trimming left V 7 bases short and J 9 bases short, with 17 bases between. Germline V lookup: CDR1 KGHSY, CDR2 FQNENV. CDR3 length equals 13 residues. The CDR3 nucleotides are TGTGCCAGCATCTCCAATCGACCGGGAACGCAGTATTTT. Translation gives CASISNRPGTQYF.

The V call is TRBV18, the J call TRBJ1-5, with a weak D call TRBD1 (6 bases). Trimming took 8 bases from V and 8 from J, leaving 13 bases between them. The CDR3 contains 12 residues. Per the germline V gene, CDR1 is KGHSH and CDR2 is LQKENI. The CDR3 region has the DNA TGTGCCAGCCGTCGGGACATGGAGCCCCAGCATTTT. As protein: CASRRDMEPQHF.

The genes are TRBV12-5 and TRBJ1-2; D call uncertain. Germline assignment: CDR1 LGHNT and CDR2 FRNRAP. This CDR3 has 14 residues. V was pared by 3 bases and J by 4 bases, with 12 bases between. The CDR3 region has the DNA TGTGCTAGTGGTTTAATACAGCCGATCTATGGCTACACCTTC. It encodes CASGLIQPIYGYTF.

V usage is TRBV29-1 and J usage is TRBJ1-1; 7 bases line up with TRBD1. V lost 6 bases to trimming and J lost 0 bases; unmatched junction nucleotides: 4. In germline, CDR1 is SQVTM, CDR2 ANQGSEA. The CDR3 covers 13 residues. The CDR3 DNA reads TGCAGCGTCGCACAGGGGTTGAACACTGAAGCTTTCTTT. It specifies CSVAQGLNTEAFF. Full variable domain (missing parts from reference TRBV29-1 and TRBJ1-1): SAVISQKPSRDICQRGTSLTIQCQVDSQVTMMFWYRQQPGQSLTLIATANQGSEATYESGFVIDKFPISRPNLTFSTLTVSNMSPEDSSIYLCSVAQGLNTEAFFGQGTRLTVV.

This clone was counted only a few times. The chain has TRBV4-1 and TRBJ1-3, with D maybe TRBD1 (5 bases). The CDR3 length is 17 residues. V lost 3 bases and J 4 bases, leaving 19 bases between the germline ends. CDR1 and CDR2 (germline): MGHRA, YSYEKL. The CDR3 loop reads CASSHAVGRTKGNTIYF. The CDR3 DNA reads TGCGCCAGCAGCCACGCGGTGGGGCGAACAAAAGGAAACACCATATATTTT.

CDR3 sequence reads: CASSLGQGLREQYF. As DNA, the CDR3 is TGTGCCAGCAGCTTAGGCCAGGGGTTGAGGGAGCAGTACTTC. The V call is TRBV13, the J call TRBJ2-7; maybe TRBD1 (6 bases). The CDR3 length is 14 residues. Germline V gives CDR1 PRHDT, CDR2 FYEKMQ (reference sequence). Trimming stripped 0 bases from V and 7 bases from J, with 13 bases between.

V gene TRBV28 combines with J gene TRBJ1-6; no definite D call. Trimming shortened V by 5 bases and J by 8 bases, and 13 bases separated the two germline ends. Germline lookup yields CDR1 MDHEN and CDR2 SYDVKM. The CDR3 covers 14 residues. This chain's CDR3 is CASSLGNGYSPLHF. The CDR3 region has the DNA TGTGCCAGCAGTCTCGGGAACGGGTATTCACCCCTCCACTTT.

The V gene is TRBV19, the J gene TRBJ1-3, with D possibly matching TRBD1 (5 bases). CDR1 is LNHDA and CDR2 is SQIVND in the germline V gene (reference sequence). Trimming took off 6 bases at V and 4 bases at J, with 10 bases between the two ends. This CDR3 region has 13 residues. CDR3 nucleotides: TGTGCCAGTAGCCAGGGATCCGGAAACACCATATATTTT. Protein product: CASSQGSGNTIYF. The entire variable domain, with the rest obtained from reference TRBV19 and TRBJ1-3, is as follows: DGGITQSPKYLFRKEGQNVTLSCEQNLNHDAMYWYRQDPGQGLRLIYYSQIVNDFQKGDIAEGYSVSREKKESFPLTVTSAQKNPTAFYLCASSQGSGNTIYFGEGSWLTVV.

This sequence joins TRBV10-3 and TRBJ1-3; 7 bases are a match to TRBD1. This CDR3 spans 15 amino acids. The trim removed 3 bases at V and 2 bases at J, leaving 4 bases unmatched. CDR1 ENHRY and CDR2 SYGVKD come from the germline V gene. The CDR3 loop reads CAISETGETGNTIYF. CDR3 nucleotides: TGTGCCATCAGTGAAACAGGGGAAACTGGAAACACCATATATTTT.

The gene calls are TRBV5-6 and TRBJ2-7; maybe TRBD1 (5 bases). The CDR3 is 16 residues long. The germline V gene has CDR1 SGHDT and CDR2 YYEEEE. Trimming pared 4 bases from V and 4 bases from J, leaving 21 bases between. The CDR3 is CASSPITLTAKYEQYF. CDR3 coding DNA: TGTGCCAGCAGCCCCATTACCCTGACAGCAAAGTACGAGCAGTACTTC.